The T cell receptor (beta chain) described here comes from a study of T cell responses to AZD1222 COVID-19 vaccine. Study-level background: Some second doses came at about 4 weeks and others at about 12 weeks; these were pooled.

Study-level results: Once two AZD1222 doses were given, Spike-specific TCR breadth and depth went up.

Germline CDR1 and CDR2: MNHEY and SVGEGT. V lost 0 bases and J 2 bases, leaving 19 bases between the germline ends. The CDR3 has 18 amino acids. Remarks on this clone: Its antigen is undetermined.

The protocol was immunoSEQ multiplex PCR, while the TCRdb copy is restricted to in-frame clones and leaves out a portion. The sample has roughly 150,000 clones, approximately 91% seen once; the top ten hold 1.5% to 2%. This sequence was found in an adult in good health. This specimen was peripheral blood, taken on day 0 of AZD1222 vaccination. This chain joins TRBV6-2 or TRBV6-3 and TRBJ2-5, with D possibly matching TRBD2 (7 bases). In DNA, the CDR3 is TGTGCCAGCAGTTACTCGACCGAGGGGGGGTTGAATCAAGAGACCCAGTACTTC. This sequence encodes CASSYSTEGGLNQETQYF.